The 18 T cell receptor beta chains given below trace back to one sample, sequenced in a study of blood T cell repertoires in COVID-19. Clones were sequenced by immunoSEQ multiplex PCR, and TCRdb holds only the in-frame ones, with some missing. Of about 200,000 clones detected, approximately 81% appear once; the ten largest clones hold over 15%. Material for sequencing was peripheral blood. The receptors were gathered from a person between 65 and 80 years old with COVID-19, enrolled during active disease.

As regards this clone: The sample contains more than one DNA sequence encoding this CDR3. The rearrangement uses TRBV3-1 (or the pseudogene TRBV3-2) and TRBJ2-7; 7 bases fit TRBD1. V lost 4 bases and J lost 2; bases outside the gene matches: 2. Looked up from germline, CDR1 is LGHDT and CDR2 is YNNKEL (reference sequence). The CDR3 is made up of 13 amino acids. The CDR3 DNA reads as TGTGCCAGCAGCCCTGGGACAGCCTACGAGCAGTACTTC. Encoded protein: CASSPGTAYEQYF.

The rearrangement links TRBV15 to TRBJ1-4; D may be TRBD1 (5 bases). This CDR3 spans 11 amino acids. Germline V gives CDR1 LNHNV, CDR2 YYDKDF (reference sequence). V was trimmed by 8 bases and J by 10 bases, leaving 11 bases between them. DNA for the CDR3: TGTGCCACCGGGACGGGGGGAAAACTGTTTTTT. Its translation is CATGTGGKLFF.

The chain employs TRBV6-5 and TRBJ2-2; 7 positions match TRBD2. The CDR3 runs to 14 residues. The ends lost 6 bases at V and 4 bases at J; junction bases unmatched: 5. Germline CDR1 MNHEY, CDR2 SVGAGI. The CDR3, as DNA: TGTGCCAGCAGGGGAGGGGATAGCACCGGGGAGCTGTTTTTT. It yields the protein CASRGGDSTGELFF.

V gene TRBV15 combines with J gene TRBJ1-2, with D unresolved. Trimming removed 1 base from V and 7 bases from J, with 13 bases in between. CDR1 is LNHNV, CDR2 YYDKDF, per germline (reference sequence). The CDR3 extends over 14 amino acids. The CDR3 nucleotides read TGTGCCACCAGCAGAGCGGCCGGGATGAGTGGCTACACCTTC. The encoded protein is CATSRAAGMSGYTF.

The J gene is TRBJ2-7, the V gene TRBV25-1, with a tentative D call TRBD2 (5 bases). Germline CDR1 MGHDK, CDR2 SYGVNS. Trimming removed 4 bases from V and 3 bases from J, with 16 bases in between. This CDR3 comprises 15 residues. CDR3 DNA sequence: TGTGCCAGCAGTGGACTACCCCCCCTTAACTACGAGCAGTACTTC. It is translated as CASSGLPPLNYEQYF.

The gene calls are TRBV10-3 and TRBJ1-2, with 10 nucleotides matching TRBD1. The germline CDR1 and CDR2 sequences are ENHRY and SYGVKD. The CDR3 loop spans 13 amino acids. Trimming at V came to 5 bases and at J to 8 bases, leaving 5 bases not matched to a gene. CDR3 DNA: TGTGCCATCAGTCCGGGACAGGGGATGGGCTACACCTTC. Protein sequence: CAISPGQGMGYTF.

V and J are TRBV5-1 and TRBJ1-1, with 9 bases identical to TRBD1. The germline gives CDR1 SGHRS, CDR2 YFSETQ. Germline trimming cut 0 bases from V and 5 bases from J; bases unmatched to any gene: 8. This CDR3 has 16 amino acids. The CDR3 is CASSLAPGQGVTEAFF. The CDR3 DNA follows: TGCGCCAGCAGCTTGGCCCCGGGACAGGGTGTAACTGAAGCTTTCTTT. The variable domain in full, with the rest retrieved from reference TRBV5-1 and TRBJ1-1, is KAGVTQTPRYLIKTRGQQVTLSCSPISGHRSVSWYQQTPGQGLQFLFEYFSETQRNKGNFPGRFSGRQFSNSRSEMNVSTLELGDSALYLCASSLAPGQGVTEAFFGQGTRLTVV.

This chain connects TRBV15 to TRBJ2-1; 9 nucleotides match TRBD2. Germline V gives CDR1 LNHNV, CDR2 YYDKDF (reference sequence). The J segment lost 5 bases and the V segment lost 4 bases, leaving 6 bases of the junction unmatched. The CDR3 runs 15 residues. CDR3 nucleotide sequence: TGTGCCACCAGCAATTTCGCGGGGGGGCACAATGAGCAGTTCTTC. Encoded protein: CATSNFAGGHNEQFF.

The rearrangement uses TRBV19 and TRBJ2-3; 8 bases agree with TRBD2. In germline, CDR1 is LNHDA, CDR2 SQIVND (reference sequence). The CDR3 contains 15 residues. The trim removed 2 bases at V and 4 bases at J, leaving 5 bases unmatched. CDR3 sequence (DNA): TGTGCCAGTAGTATAAAGGGGACTAGTGCAGATACGCAGTATTTT. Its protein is CASSIKGTSADTQYF.

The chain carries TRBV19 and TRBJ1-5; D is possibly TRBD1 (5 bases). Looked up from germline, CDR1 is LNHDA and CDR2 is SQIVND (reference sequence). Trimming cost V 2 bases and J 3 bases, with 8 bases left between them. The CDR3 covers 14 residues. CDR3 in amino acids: CASSILGDNQPQHF. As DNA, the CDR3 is TGTGCCAGTAGTATATTAGGGGACAATCAGCCCCAGCATTTT.

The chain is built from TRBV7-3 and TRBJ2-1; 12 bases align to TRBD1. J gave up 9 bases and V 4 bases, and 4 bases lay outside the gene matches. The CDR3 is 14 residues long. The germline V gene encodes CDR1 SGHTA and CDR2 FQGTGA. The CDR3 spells CASSSGQGAGEQFF. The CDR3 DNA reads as TGTGCCAGCAGCTCGGGACAGGGGGCGGGTGAGCAGTTCTTC.

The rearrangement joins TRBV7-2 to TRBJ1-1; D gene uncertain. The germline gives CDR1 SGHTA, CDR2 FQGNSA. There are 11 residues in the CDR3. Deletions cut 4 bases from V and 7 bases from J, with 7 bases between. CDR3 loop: CASSSRSEAFF. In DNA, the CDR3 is TGTGCCAGCAGCTCTCGGAGTGAAGCTTTCTTT. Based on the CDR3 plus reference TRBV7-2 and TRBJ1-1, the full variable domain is GAGVSQSPSNKVTEKGKDVELRCDPISGHTALYWYRQSLGQGLEFLIYFQGNSAPDKSGLPSDRFSAERTGGSVSTLTIQRTQQEDSAVYLCASSSRSEAFFGQGTRLTVV.

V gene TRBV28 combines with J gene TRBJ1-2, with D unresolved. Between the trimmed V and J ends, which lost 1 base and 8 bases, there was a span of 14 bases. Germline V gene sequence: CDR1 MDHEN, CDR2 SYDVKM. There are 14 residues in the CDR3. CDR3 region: CASSLSHSTGGYTF. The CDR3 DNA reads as TGTGCCAGCAGTTTATCCCACTCAACGGGGGGCTACACCTTC.

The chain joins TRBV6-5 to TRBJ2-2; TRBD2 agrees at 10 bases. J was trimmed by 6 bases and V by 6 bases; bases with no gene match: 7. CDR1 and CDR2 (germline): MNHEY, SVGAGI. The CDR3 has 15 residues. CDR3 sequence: CASRASGSVAGELFF. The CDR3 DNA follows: TGTGCCAGCAGGGCTAGCGGGAGTGTCGCCGGGGAGCTGTTTTTT.

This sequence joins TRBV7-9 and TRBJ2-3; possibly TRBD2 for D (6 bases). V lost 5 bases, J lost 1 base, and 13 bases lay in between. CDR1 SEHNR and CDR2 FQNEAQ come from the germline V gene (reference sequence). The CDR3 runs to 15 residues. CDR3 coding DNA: TGTGCCAGCAGCGGGACCTGGGGGGGCACAGATACGCAGTATTTT. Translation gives CASSGTWGGTDTQYF. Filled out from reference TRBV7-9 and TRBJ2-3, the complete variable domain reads DTGVSQNPRHKITKRGQNVTFRCDPISEHNRLYWYRQTLGQGPEFLTYFQNEAQLEKSRLLSDRFSAERPKGSFSTLEIQRTEQGDSAMYLCASSGTWGGTDTQYFGPGTRLTVL.

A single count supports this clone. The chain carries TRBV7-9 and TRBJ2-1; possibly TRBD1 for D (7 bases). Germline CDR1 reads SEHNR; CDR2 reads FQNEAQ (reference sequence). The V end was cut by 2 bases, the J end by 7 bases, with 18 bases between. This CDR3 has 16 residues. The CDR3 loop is CASSLFAGQGGNEQFF. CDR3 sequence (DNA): TGTGCCAGCAGCTTATTCGCCGGCCAGGGGGGTAATGAGCAGTTCTTC.

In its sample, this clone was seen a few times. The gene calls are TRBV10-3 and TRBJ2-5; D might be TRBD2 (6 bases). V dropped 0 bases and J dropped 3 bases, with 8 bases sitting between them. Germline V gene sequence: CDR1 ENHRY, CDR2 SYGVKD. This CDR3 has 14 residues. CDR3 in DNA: TGTGCCATCAGTGAGTCGTCGGGGGAAGAGACCCAGTACTTC. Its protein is CAISESSGEETQYF.

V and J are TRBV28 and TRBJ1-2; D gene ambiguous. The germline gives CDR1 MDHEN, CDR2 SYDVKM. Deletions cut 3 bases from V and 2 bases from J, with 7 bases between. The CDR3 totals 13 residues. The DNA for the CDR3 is TGTGCCAGCAGTTTTGGCAGAAACTATGGCTACACCTTC. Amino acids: CASSFGRNYGYTF.